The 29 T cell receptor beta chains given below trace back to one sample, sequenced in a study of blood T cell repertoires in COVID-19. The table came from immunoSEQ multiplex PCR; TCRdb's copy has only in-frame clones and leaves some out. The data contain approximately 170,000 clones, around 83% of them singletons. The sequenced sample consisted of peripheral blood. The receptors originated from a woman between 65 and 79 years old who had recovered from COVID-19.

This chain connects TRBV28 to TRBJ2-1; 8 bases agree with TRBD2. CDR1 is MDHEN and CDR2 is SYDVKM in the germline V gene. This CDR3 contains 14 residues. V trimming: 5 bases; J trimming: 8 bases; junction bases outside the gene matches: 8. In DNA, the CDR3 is TGTGCCAGCAGTAACCCGACTAGCGTACATGAGCAGTTCTTC. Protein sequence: CASSNPTSVHEQFF.

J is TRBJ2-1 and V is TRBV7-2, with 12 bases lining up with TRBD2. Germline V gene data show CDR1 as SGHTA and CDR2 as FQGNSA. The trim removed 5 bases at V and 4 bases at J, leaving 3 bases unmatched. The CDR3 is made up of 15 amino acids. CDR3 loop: CASSQTSGGYNEQFF. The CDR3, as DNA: TGTGCCAGCAGCCAGACTAGCGGGGGATACAATGAGCAGTTCTTC. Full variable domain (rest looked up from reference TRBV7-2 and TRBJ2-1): GAGVSQSPSNKVTEKGKDVELRCDPISGHTALYWYRQSLGQGLEFLIYFQGNSAPDKSGLPSDRFSAERTGGSVSTLTIQRTQQEDSAVYLCASSQTSGGYNEQFFGPGTRLTVL.

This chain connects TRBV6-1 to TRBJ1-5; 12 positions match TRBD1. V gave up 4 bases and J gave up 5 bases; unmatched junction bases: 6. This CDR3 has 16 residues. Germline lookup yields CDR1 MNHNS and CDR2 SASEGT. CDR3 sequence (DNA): TGTGCCAGCAGTGCGTCCGGGACAGGGGGCTATCAGCCCCAGCATTTT. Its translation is CASSASGTGGYQPQHF.

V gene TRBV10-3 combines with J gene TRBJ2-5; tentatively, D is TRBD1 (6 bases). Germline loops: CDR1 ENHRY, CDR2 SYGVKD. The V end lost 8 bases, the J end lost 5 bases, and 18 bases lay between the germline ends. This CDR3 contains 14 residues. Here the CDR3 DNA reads TGTGCCATCCGCCGGGCAGGGGTTGAGGAGACCCAGTACTTC. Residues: CAIRRAGVEETQYF.

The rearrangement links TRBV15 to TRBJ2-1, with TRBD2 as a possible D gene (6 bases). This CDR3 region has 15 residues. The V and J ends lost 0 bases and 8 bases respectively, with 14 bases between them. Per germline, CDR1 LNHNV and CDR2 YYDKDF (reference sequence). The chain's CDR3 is CATSRDGRSWDEQFF. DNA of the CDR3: TGTGCCACCAGCAGAGATGGGAGGAGTTGGGATGAGCAGTTCTTC.

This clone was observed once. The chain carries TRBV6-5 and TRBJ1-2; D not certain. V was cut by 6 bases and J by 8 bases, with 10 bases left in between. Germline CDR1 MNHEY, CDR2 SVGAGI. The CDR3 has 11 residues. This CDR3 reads CASSQTFGYTF. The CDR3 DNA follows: TGTGCCAGCAGCCAAACTTTCGGCTACACCTTC.

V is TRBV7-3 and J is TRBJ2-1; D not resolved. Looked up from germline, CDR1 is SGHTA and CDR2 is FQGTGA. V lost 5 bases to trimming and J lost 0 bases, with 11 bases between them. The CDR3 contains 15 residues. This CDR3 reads CASSLSTSSYNEQFF. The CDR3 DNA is TGTGCCAGCAGCCTTTCCACCAGCTCCTACAATGAGCAGTTCTTC. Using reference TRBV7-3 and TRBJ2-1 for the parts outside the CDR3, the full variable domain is GAGVSQTPSNKVTEKGKYVELRCDPISGHTALYWYRQSLGQGPEFLIYFQGTGAADDSGLPNDRFFAVRPEGSVSTLKIQRTERGDSAVYLCASSLSTSSYNEQFFGPGTRLTVL.

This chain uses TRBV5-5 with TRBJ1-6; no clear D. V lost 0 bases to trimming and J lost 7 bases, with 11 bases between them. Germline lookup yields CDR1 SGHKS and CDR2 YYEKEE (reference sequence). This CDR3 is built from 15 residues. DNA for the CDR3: TGTGCCAGCAGCTTGGTGGGTCAGGTGAATTCACCCCTCCACTTT. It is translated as CASSLVGQVNSPLHF.

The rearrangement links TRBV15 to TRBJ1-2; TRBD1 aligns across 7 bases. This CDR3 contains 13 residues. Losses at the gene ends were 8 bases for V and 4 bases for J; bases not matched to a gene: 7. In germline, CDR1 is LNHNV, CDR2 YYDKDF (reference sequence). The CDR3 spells CATGNRGFYGYTF. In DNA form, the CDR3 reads TGTGCCACCGGAAACAGGGGCTTCTATGGCTACACCTTC.

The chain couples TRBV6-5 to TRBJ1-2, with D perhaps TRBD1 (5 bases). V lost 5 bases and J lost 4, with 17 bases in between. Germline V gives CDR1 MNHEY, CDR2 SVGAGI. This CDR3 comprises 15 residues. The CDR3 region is CASSNRQRPGYGYTF. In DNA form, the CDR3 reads TGTGCCAGCAGTAACCGACAGCGCCCGGGCTATGGCTACACCTTC.

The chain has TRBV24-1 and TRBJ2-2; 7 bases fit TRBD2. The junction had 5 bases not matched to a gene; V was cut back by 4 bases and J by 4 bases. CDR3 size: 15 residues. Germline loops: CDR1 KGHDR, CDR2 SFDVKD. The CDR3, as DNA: TGTGCCACCAGTGAACCCGGGGGGTTCACCGGGGAGCTGTTTTTT. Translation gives CATSEPGGFTGELFF.

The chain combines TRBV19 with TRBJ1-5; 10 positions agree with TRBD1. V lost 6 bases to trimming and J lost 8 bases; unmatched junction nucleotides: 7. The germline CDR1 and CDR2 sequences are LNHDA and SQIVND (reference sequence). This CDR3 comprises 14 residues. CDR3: CASSTTGGEEPQHF. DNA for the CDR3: TGTGCCAGTAGCACGACAGGGGGCGAGGAGCCCCAGCATTTT.

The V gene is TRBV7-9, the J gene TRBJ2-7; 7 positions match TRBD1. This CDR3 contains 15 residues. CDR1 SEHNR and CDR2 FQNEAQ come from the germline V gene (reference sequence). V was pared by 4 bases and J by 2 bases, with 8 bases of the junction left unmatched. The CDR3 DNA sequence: TGTGCCAGCAGCTCCCGGGACAGCCTTCCCTACGAGCAGTACTTC. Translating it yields CASSSRDSLPYEQYF. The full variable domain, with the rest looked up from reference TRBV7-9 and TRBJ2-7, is DTGVSQNPRHKITKRGQNVTFRCDPISEHNRLYWYRQTLGQGPEFLTYFQNEAQLEKSRLLSDRFSAERPKGSFSTLEIQRTEQGDSAMYLCASSSRDSLPYEQYFGPGTRLTVT.

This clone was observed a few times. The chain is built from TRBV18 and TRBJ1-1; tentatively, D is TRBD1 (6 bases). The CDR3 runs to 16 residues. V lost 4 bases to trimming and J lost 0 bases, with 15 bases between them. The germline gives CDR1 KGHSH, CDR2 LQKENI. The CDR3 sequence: CASSRRQVGVNTEAFF. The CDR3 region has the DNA TGTGCCAGCTCACGCCGACAGGTTGGTGTGAACACTGAAGCTTTCTTT. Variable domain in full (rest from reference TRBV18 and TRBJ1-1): NAGVMQNPRHLVRRRGQEARLRCSPMKGHSHVYWYRQLPEEGLKFMVYLQKENIIDESGMPKERFSAEFPKEGPSILRIQQVVRGDSAAYFCASSRRQVGVNTEAFFGQGTRLTVV.

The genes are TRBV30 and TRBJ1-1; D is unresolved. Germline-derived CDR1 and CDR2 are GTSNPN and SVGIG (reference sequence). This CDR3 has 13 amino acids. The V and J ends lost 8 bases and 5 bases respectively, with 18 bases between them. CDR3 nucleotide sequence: TGTGCCCAAACCACGGTGCGGGGTACTGAAGCTTTCTTT. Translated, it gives CAQTTVRGTEAFF.

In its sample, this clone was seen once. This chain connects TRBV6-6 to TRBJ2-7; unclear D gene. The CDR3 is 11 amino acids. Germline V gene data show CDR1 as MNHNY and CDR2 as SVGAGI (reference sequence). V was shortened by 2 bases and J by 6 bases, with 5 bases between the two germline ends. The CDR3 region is CASSYGGEQYF. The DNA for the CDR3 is TGTGCCAGCAGTTACGGCGGCGAGCAGTACTTC.

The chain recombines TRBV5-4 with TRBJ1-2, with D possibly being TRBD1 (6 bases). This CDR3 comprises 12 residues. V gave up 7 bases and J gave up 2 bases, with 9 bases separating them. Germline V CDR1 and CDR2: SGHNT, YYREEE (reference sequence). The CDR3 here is CASGGQNYGYTF. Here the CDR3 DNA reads TGTGCCAGCGGCGGACAGAACTATGGCTACACCTTC.

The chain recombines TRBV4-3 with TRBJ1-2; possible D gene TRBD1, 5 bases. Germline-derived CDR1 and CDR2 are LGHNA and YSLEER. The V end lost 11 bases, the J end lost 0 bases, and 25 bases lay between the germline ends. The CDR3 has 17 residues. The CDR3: CASALGGLANPNYGYTF. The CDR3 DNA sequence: TGCGCCTCAGCCCTGGGGGGTTTGGCGAACCCTAACTATGGCTACACCTTC.

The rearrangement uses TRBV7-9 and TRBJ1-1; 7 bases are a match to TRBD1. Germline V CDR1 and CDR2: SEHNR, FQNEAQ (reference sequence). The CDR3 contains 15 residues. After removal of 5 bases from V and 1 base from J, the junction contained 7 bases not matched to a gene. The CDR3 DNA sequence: TGTGCCAGCAGCGCCCCGGACAGGTCGAACACTGAAGCTTTCTTT. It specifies CASSAPDRSNTEAFF.

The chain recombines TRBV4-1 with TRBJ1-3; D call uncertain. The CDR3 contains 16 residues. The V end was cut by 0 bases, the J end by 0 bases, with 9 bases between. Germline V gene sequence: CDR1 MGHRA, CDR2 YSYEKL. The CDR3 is CASSQEAGYSGNTIYF. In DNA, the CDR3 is TGCGCCAGCAGCCAAGAGGCGGGCTACTCTGGAAACACCATATATTTT.

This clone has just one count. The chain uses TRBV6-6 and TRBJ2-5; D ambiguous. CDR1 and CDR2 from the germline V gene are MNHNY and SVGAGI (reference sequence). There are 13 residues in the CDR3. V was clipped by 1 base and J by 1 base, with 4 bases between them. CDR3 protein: CASSYWAQETQYF. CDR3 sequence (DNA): TGTGCCAGCAGTTACTGGGCCCAAGAGACCCAGTACTTC.

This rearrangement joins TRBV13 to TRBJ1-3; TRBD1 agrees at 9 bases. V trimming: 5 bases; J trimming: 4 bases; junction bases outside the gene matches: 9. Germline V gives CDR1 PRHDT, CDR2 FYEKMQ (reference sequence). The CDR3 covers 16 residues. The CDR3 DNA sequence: TGTGCCAGCAGCCCAAGGGACAGGGTGGAAGGAAACACCATATATTTT. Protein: CASSPRDRVEGNTIYF.

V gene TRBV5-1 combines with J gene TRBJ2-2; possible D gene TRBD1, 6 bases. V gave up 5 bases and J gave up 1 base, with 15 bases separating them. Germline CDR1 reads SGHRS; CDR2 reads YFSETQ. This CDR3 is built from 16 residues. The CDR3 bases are TGCGCCAGCAGGACCCCCGGGACACAGAACACCGGGGAGCTGTTTTTT. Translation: CASRTPGTQNTGELFF.

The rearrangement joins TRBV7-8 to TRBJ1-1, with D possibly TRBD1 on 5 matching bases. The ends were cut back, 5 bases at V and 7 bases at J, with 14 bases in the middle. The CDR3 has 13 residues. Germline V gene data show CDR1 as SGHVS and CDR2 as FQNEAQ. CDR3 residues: CASSQGPDNEAFF. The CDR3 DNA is TGTGCCAGCAGCCAAGGGCCGGACAATGAAGCTTTCTTT. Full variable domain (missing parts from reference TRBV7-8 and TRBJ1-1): GAGVSQSPRYKVAKRGQDVALRCDPISGHVSLFWYQQALGQGPEFLTYFQNEAQLDKSGLPSDRFFAERPEGSVSTLKIQRTQQEDSAVYLCASSQGPDNEAFFGQGTRLTVV.

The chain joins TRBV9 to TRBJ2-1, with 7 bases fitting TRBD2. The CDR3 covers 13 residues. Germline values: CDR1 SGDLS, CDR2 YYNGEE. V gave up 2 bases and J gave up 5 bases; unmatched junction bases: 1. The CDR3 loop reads CASSVGGNNEQFF. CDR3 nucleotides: TGTGCCAGCAGCGTGGGGGGGAACAATGAGCAGTTCTTC.

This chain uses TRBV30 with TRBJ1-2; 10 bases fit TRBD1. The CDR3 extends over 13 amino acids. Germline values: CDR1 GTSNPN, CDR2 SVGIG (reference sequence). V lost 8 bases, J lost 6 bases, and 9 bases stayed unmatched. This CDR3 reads CARQGQGFDGYTF. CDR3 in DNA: TGTGCCCGCCAGGGACAGGGGTTTGATGGCTACACCTTC.

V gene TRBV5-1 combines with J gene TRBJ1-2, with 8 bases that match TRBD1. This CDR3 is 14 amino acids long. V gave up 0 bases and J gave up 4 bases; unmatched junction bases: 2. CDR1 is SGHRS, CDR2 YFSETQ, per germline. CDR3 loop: CASSLGDRTYGYTF. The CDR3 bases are TGCGCCAGCAGCTTGGGGGACAGGACCTATGGCTACACCTTC.

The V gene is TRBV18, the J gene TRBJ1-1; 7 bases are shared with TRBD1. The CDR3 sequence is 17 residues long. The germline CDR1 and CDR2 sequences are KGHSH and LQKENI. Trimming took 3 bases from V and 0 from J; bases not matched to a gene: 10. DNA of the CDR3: TGTGCCAGCTCACCGTTGCCCGGGACAGCCATGAACACTGAAGCTTTCTTT. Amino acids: CASSPLPGTAMNTEAFF.

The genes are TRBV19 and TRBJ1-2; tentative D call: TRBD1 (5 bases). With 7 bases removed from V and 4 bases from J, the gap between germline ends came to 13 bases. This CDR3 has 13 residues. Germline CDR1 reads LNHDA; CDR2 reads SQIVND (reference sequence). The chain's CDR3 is CASTPRASYGYTF. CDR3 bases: TGTGCCAGTACCCCCAGGGCCAGCTATGGCTACACCTTC.